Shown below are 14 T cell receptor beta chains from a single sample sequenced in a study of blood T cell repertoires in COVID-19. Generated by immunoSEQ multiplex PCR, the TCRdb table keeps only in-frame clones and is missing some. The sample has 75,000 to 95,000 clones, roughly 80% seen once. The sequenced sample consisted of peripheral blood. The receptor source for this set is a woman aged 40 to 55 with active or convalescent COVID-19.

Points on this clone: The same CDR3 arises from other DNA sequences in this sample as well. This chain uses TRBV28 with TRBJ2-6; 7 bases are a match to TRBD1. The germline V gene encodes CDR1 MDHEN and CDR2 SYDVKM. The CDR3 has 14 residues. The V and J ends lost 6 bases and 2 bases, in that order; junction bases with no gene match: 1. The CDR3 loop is CASRQGTGANVLTF. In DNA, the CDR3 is TGTGCCAGCAGACAGGGGACTGGGGCCAACGTCCTGACTTTC.

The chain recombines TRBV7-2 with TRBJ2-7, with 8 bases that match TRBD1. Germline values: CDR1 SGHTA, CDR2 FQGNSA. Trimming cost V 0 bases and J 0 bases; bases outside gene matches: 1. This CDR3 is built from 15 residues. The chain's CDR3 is CASSLAGTGSYEQYF. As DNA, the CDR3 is TGTGCCAGCAGCTTAGCGGGGACAGGCTCCTACGAGCAGTACTTC.

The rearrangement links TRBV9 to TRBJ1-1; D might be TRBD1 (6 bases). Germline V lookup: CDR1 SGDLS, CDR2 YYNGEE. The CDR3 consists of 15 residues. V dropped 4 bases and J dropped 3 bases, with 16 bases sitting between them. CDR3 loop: CASSLAGERHTEAFF. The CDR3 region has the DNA TGTGCCAGCAGCTTAGCAGGGGAGAGGCACACTGAAGCTTTCTTT. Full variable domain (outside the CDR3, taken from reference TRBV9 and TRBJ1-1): DSGVTQTPKHLITATGQRVTLRCSPRSGDLSVYWYQQSLDQGLQFLIQYYNGEERAKGNILERFSAQQFPDLHSELNLSSLELGDSALYFCASSLAGERHTEAFFGQGTRLTVV.

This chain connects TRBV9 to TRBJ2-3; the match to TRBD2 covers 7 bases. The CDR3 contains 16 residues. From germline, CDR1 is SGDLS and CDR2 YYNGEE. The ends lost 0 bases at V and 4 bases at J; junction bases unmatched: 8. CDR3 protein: CASSVGLAPPADTQYF. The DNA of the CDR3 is TGTGCCAGCAGCGTAGGACTAGCTCCTCCCGCAGATACGCAGTATTTT.

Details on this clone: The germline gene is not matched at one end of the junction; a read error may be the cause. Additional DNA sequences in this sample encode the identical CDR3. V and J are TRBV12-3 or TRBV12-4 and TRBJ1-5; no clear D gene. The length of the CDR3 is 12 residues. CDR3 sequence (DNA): TGTGCTAGCAGTCTACTCAATCAGCCCCAGCATTTT. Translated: CASSLLNQPQHF.

CDR3 sequence: CASIVGLAGATDTQYF. CDR3 coding DNA: TGTGCCAGCATTGTGGGACTAGCGGGGGCCACAGATACGCAGTATTTT. J is TRBJ2-3 and V is TRBV11-2; 14 bases line up with TRBD2. The CDR3 totals 16 residues. CDR1 is SGHAT and CDR2 is FQNNGV in the germline V gene. J lost 2 bases, V lost 7 bases, and 5 bases had no gene match.

The CDR3 loop is CASSLSGRLGVGGYTF. CDR3 coding DNA: TGTGCCAGCAGTTTATCCGGACGTTTAGGGGTGGGCGGCTACACCTTC. The chain uses TRBV27 and TRBJ1-2; a possible D gene is TRBD1 (5 bases). The CDR3 has 16 residues. V was clipped by 0 bases and J by 8 bases, with 19 bases between them. The V gene's germline CDR1 is MNHEY and CDR2 SMNVEV (reference sequence).

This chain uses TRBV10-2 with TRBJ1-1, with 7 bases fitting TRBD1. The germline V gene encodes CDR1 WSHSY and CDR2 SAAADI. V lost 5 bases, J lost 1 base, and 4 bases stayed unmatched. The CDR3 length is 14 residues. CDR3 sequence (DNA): TGCGCCAGCAGTCGGTCAGGGGGGAACACTGAAGCTTTCTTT. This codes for CASSRSGGNTEAFF.

The CDR3 nucleotides are TGTGCCAGCAGGGGGGCTAGGGGCAATGAGCAGTTCTTC. Protein product: CASRGARGNEQFF. The gene calls are TRBV12-3 or TRBV12-4 and TRBJ2-1; tentatively, D is TRBD1 (6 bases). The germline V and J ends were trimmed by 6 bases and 6 bases, with 12 bases remaining between them. This CDR3 is built from 13 residues.

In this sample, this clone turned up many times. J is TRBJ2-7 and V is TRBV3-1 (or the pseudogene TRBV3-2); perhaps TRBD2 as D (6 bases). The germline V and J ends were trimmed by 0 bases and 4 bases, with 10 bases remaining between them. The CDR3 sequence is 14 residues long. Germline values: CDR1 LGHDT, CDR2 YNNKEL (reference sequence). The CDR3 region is CASSQDTGGYEQYF. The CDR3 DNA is TGTGCCAGCAGCCAAGATACCGGGGGATACGAGCAGTACTTC.

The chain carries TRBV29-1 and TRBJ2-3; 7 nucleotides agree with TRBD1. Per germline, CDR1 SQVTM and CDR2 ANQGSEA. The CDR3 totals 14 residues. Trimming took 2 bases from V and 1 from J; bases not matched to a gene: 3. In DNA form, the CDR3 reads TGCAGCGTTGAAACCGGGACAGGCACAGATACGCAGTATTTT. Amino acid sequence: CSVETGTGTDTQYF.

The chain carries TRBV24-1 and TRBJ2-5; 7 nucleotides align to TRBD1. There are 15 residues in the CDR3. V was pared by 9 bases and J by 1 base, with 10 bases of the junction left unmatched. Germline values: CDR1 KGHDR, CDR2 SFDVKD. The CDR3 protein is CATGAATGAQETQYF. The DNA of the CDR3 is TGTGCCACCGGTGCCGCAACAGGGGCCCAAGAGACCCAGTACTTC.

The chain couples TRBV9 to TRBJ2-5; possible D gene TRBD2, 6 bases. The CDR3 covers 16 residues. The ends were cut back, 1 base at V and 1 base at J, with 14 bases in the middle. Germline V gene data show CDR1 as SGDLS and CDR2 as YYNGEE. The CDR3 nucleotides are TGTGCCAGCAGCGTATCGCGGGGAGGAGGCCAAGAGACCCAGTACTTC. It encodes CASSVSRGGGQETQYF.

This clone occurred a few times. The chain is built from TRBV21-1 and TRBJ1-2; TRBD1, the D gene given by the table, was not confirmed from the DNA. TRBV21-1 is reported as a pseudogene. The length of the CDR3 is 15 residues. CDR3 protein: CASEWATWAAYGYTF. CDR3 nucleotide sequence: TGTGCCAGCGAGTGGGCCACTTGGGCAGCCTATGGCTACACCTTC.